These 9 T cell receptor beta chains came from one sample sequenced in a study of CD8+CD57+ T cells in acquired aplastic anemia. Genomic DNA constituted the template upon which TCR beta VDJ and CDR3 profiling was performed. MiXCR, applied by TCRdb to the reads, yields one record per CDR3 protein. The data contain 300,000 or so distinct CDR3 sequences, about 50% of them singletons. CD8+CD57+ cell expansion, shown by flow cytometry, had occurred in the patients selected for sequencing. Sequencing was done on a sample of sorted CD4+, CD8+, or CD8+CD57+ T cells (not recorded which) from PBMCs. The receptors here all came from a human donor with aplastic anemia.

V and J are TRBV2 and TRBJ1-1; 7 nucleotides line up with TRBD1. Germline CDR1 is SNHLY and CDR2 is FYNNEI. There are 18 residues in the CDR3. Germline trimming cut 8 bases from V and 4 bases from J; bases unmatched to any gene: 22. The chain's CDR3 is CASVDFVGAGGRGTEAFF. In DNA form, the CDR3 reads TGTGCCAGCGTAGACTTTGTCGGGGCAGGGGGAAGGGGCACTGAAGCTTTCTTT.

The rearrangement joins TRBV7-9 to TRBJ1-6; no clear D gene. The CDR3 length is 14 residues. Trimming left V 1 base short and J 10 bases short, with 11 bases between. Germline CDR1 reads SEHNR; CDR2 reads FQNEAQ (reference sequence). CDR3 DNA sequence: TGTGCCAGCAGCTTAGTTTTATCGGGATCACCCCTCCACTTT. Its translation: CASSLVLSGSPLHF.

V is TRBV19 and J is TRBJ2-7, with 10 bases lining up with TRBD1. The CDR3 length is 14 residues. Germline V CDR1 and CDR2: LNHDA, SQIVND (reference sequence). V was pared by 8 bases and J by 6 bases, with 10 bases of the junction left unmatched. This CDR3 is CASRLRTGGGEQYF. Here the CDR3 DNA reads TGTGCCAGTCGCCTAAGGACAGGGGGTGGCGAGCAGTACTTC.

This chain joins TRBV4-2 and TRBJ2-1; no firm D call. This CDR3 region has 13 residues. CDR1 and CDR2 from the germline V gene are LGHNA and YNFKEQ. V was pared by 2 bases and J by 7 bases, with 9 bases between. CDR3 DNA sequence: TGTGCCAGCAGCCAATCCGGGTATAATGAGCAGTTCTTC. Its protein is CASSQSGYNEQFF.

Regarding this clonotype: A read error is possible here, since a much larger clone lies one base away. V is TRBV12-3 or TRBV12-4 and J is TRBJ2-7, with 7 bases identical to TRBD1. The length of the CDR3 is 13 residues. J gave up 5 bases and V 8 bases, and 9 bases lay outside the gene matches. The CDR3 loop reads CASGMTGLDEQYF. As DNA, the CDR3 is TGTGCCAGCGGGATGACAGGGTTGGACGAGCAGTACTTC.

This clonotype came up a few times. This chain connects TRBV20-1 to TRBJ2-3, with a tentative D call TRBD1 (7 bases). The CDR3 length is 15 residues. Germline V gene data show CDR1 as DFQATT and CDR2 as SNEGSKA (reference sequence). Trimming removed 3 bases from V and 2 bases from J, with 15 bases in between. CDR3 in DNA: TGCAGTGCTAGGGTCAGGGGGGCCCCCACAGATACGCAGTATTTT. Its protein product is CSARVRGAPTDTQYF.

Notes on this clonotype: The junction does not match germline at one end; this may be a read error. DNA for the CDR3: TGCGCCAGCAGCTTGTCTCGAGGGGCCAACGTCTACGAGCAGTACTTC. Its protein is CASSLSRGANVYEQYF. V and J are TRBV7-9 and TRBJ2-7; D might be TRBD1 or TRBD2, each matching 5 bases. The germline gives CDR1 SEHNR, CDR2 FQNEAQ (reference sequence). The CDR3 contains 16 residues.

CDR3 residues: CSAVTSHRYEQYF. The CDR3 bases are TGCAGCGCCGTGACTAGCCACCGGTACGAGCAGTACTTC. V is TRBV29-1 and J is TRBJ2-7; 7 bases match TRBD2. Germline loops: CDR1 SQVTM, CDR2 ANQGSEA. The CDR3 has 13 amino acids. V lost 7 bases, J lost 4 bases, and 10 bases stayed unmatched.

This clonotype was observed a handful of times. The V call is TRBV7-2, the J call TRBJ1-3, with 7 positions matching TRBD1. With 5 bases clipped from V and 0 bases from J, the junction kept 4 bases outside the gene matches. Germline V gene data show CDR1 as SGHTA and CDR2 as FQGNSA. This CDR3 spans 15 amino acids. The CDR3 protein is CASSPRDSSGNTIYF. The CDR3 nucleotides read TGTGCCAGCAGCCCTAGGGACAGCTCTGGAAACACCATATATTTT.